This is a list of T cell receptor beta chains from one sample in a study of blood T cell repertoires in COVID-19. The table came from immunoSEQ multiplex PCR; TCRdb's copy has only in-frame clones and leaves some out. The sample has roughly 180,000 clones, approximately 81% seen once; the top ten hold 18%. Sequencing was carried out using PBMCs or T cells enriched from blood (not recorded which). The receptor set was obtained from a man aged 55 to 70 who had recovered from COVID-19. CDR3s include the opening cysteine and the closing phenylalanine or tryptophan. The D gene is left open where the match is weak. For some rows the clone size is stated as once, few or many, or as a class when expanded; others skip it.

TRBV2,-,TRBJ2-7,-,TGTGCCAGCATTGAATTACGAGCTTCGGTCGAGCAGTACTTC,CASIELRASVEQYF
TRBV18,-,TRBJ1-6,-,TGTGCCAGCTCACCAGCCAGAAACGAAAATTCACCCCTCCACTTT,CASSPARNENSPLHF
TRBV7-9,TRBD1,TRBJ1-1,-,TGTGCCAGCAGCTCTACAGGGGATCAGAGTGAAGCTTTCTTT,CASSSTGDQSEAFF
TRBV7-2,-,TRBJ2-1,once,TGTGCCAGCAGCTTTACCTCTGGGAGTGAGGGGTTCTTC,CASSFTSGSEGFF
TRBV4-1,-,TRBJ1-2,-,TGCGCCAGCAGCCAAGATCCGAGCCTGGGCCATGGCTACACCTTC,CASSQDPSLGHGYTF
TRBV28,TRBD2,TRBJ2-7,-,TGTGCCAGCAGTTTACGAAGACTAGCGGGAAGGTCCTACGAGCAGTACTTC,CASSLRRLAGRSYEQYF
TRBV7-3,-,TRBJ2-1,-,TGTGCCAGCAGCAAGGAGGTAGGCTCCTACAATGAGCAGTTCTTC,CASSKEVGSYNEQFF
TRBV19,-,TRBJ1-2,-,TGTGCCAGTAGTAAGGACACAGGGATCTATTACTATGGCTACACCTTC,CASSKDTGIYYYGYTF
TRBV7-9,-,TRBJ1-1,-,TGTGCCAGCAGCTTAAGGGACGGGGGCACTGAAGCTTTCTTT,CASSLRDGGTEAFF
TRBV10-3,-,TRBJ1-4,-,TGTGCCATCAGTGAGCAGGGTACTAATGAAAAACTGTTTTTT,CAISEQGTNEKLFF
TRBV6-1,-,TRBJ1-5,-,TGTGCCAGCAGTGAAGGGGCGGGAAATCAGCCCCAGCATTTT,CASSEGAGNQPQHF
TRBV28,TRBD2,TRBJ2-1,-,TGTGCCAGCAGCGGCGGGGGGAGCTCCTACAATGAGCAGTTCTTC,CASSGGGSSYNEQFF
TRBV6-6,-,TRBJ1-6,once,TGTGCCAGCAGTTACAGCAATAATTCACCCCTCCACTTT,CASSYSNNSPLHF
TRBV5-1,-,TRBJ2-1,-,TGCGCCAGCAGCTTGGACCAGGGGATGGGCAATGAGCAGTTCTTC,CASSLDQGMGNEQFF
TRBV24-1,-,TRBJ1-5,-,TGTGCCACCAGTGGGTCGGGGGAAGGTCAGCCCCAGCATTTT,CATSGSGEGQPQHF
TRBV19,TRBD2,TRBJ2-2,-,TGTGCCAGTAGGGCTCCGGGACTAGCGGGAGTACGGGGCACCGGGGAGCTGTTTTTT,CASRAPGLAGVRGTGELFF
TRBV7-9,-,TRBJ1-2,-,TGTGCCAGCAGCTTCCTCTCTGACAGGTCCCTCTTTAACTATGGCTACACCTTC,CASSFLSDRSLFNYGYTF
TRBV11-2,-,TRBJ2-7,-,TGTGCCAGCAGTCGAACTGACTCGGCGGCCAATTCCTACGAGCAGTACTTC,CASSRTDSAANSYEQYF
TRBV28,TRBD2,TRBJ2-7,-,TGTGCCAGCAGTTCCGCGGCTAGCGGGAGGGCCCTCTACGAGCAGTACTTC,CASSSAASGRALYEQYF
TRBV19,-,TRBJ1-1,-,TGTGCCAGTAGTTCCACGGGACAACCGAACACTGAAGCTTTCTTT,CASSSTGQPNTEAFF
TRBV7-9,-,TRBJ1-1,-,TGTGCCAGCAGCTCCATGCACCCCCCCACACACACTGAAGCTTTCTTT,CASSSMHPPTHTEAFF
TRBV28,TRBD1,TRBJ1-1,-,TGTGCCAGCAGTTTACTGATGACAGGGGCCACGAACACTGAAGCTTTCTTT,CASSLLMTGATNTEAFF
TRBV19,-,TRBJ1-5,once,TGTGCCAGTCAGGGGTACCTAACTAGCAATCAGCCCCAGCATTTT,CASQGYLTSNQPQHF
TRBV19,-,TRBJ1-2,-,TGTGCCAGTAGTATAGCACAAGGGAGCGGCTACACCTTC,CASSIAQGSGYTF
TRBV15,-,TRBJ2-3,-,TGTGCCACCAGCAGGCCCGGTAGCATCACAGATACGCAGTATTTT,CATSRPGSITDTQYF
TRBV24-1,-,TRBJ1-3,-,TGTGCCACCTCGGCTGGAAACACCATATATTTT,CATSAGNTIYF
TRBV19,-,TRBJ1-4,few,TGTGCCAGTACCACAGGGTCAACTAATGAAAAACTGTTTTTT,CASTTGSTNEKLFF
TRBV7-9,-,TRBJ1-1,-,TGTGCCAGCAGAGAGGCCGTGGAAGCTTTCTTT,CASREAVEAFF
TRBV5-1,TRBD1,TRBJ2-7,-,TGCGCCAGCAGCAGGGGCCCCGACAGGGGGCTTACGTATAGGTCCTACGAGCAGTACTTC,CASSRGPDRGLTYRSYEQYF
TRBV12-3/TRBV12-4,-,TRBJ2-7,-,TGTGCCAGCAGACTATCGCCCCAATACGAGCAGTACTTC,CASRLSPQYEQYF
TRBV7-8,-,TRBJ1-5,-,TGTGCCAGCAGCCCATCCGGGGGAGGGACGATCAATCAGCCCCAGCATTTT,CASSPSGGGTINQPQHF
TRBV7-7,TRBD2,TRBJ2-1,-,TGTGCCAGCAGCTTAGGCCTAGCGGGGAATGAGCAGTTCTTC,CASSLGLAGNEQFF
TRBV24-1,-,TRBJ2-3,-,TGTGCCACCAGTGACCCGCAAGGGGGGGCTCTGGGTACGCAGTATTTT,CATSDPQGGALGTQYF
TRBV6-5,TRBD1,TRBJ1-5,-,TGTGCCAGCACCGGACAGGGCGATCAGCCCCAGCATTTT,CASTGQGDQPQHF
TRBV7-6,TRBD1,TRBJ1-2,-,TGTGCCAGCAGCTACGACAGGGTCGGGGGCTACACCTTC,CASSYDRVGGYTF
TRBV19,-,TRBJ1-6,-,TGTGCCAGTACCCAACAAGATATGCATAATTCACCCCTCCACTTT,CASTQQDMHNSPLHF
TRBV6-5,TRBD1,TRBJ1-4,-,TGTGCCAGCAGCTCTTGGGACAGGGTTGAAAAACTGTTTTTT,CASSSWDRVEKLFF
TRBV15,-,TRBJ1-4,-,TGTGCCACCAGCAGAGTGGTGGGGGCGGAAAAACTGTTTTTT,CATSRVVGAEKLFF